These 12 T cell receptor beta chains share one sample of origin, sequenced in a study of technical replicates of blood from a few donors (dated by TCRdb to the late 2010s). Libraries were made using the immunoSEQ multiplex PCR assay. The clones in this table, taken by TCRdb from immuneACCESS, are in-frame only. Not every clone is retained; where verified, under half of the shortfall comes from an unresolved V gene, and the cause of the rest is unknown. The sample table lists about 88,000 clones, around 90% of them with a count of one. The top ten clones comprise approximately 0.3% of the sample. The material sequenced was T cells isolated from PBMCs. The receptor source for this set is a human donor in good health.

The V and J genes are TRBV7-2 and TRBJ1-3; D is unclear. Germline-derived CDR1 and CDR2 are SGHTA and FQGNSA. V was cut by 5 bases and J by 4 bases, with 21 bases left in between. This CDR3 region has 17 residues. The CDR3 region has the DNA TGTGCCAGCAGCCCCCTAGGTCCCCTGTACGGCGGAAACACCATATATTTT. Amino acid sequence: CASSPLGPLYGGNTIYF.

V gene TRBV18 combines with J gene TRBJ2-7; 8 nucleotides match TRBD1. Germline loops: CDR1 KGHSH, CDR2 LQKENI. The J segment lost 4 bases and the V segment lost 1 base, leaving 6 bases of the junction unmatched. The CDR3 runs 15 residues. CDR3 sequence (DNA): TGTGCCAGCTCACCACGAAGGACAGGGACGTACGAGCAGTACTTC. This translates into CASSPRRTGTYEQYF.

The chain uses TRBV15 and TRBJ2-7, with a tentative D call TRBD1 (6 bases). The CDR3 contains 15 residues. V gave up 0 bases and J gave up 3 bases, with 12 bases separating them. Per germline, CDR1 LNHNV and CDR2 YYDKDF (reference sequence). The CDR3: CATSRDRGHNYEQYF. The CDR3 coding sequence is TGTGCCACCAGCAGAGATCGGGGACACAACTACGAGCAGTACTTC.

The gene calls are TRBV27 and TRBJ1-5; tentatively, D is TRBD1 (5 bases). V was pared by 2 bases and J by 1 base, with 15 bases between. CDR1 and CDR2 (germline): MNHEY, SMNVEV (reference sequence). The CDR3 has 17 residues. CDR3 loop: CASSLKRADRSNQPQHF. In DNA, the CDR3 is TGTGCCAGCAGTTTAAAGCGGGCAGACAGAAGCAATCAGCCCCAGCATTTT.

The chain is built from TRBV6-4 and TRBJ2-1; D not resolved. The V gene lost 4 bases and the J gene lost 0 bases, with 10 bases spanning the gap. The CDR3 runs to 15 residues. Germline lookup yields CDR1 MRHNA and CDR2 SNTAGT. Written as DNA, the CDR3 is TGTGCCAGCAGTGTGTTAGCAGCCTCCTACAATGAGCAGTTCTTC. Translating gives CASSVLAASYNEQFF.

The J gene is TRBJ2-1, the V gene TRBV4-1, with D possibly TRBD1 on 6 matching bases. The CDR3 runs to 15 residues. Trimming pared 1 base from V and 4 bases from J, leaving 11 bases between. Looked up from germline, CDR1 is MGHRA and CDR2 is YSYEKL. The CDR3 here is CASSQVLGGYNEQFF. The CDR3 region has the DNA TGCGCCAGCAGCCAAGTGCTAGGGGGATACAATGAGCAGTTCTTC.

The V call is TRBV18, the J call TRBJ1-2, with D hard to call. This CDR3 region has 14 residues. The germline gives CDR1 KGHSH, CDR2 LQKENI. V lost 2 bases, J lost 8 bases, and 15 bases lay in between. The CDR3 protein is CASSPEETGSGYTF. The CDR3 DNA is TGTGCCAGCTCACCAGAGGAGACCGGTAGCGGCTACACCTTC.

The rearrangement joins TRBV4-1 to TRBJ1-1; 8 positions agree with TRBD1. CDR1 is MGHRA and CDR2 is YSYEKL in the germline V gene. Trimming cost V 2 bases and J 1 base; bases outside gene matches: 3. The CDR3 extends over 15 amino acids. CDR3 loop: CASSQNRGKNTEAFF. The CDR3 region has the DNA TGCGCCAGCAGCCAAAACAGGGGGAAGAACACTGAAGCTTTCTTT.

The chain uses TRBV7-9 and TRBJ2-7; 8 bases match TRBD2. The CDR3 extends over 18 amino acids. The ends lost 2 bases at V and 5 bases at J; junction bases unmatched: 17. Germline V gene lookup returns CDR1 SEHNR and CDR2 FQNEAQ (reference sequence). As DNA, the CDR3 is TGTGCCAGCAGCTTAAGTGCGGTGCGCGGGGGGAAAGGGGACGAGCAGTACTTC. Translating it yields CASSLSAVRGGKGDEQYF.

The V gene is TRBV6-6, the J gene TRBJ1-3; D not resolved. CDR3 length: 15 amino acids. With 6 bases removed from V and 0 bases from J, the gap between germline ends came to 12 bases. Germline V gene lookup returns CDR1 MNHNY and CDR2 SVGAGI (reference sequence). The CDR3: CASRNSEFSGNTIYF. The CDR3 nucleotides read TGTGCCAGCAGAAACTCGGAGTTCTCTGGAAACACCATATATTTT.

Concerning this clone: A read error may account for a junction end that differs from germline. The gene calls are TRBV6-5 and TRBJ1-1; D is possibly TRBD1 (5 bases). The germline CDR1 and CDR2 sequences are MNHEY and SVGAGI. The CDR3 loop spans 11 amino acids. CDR3 sequence reads: CASRATAGFIF. The CDR3 DNA reads TGTGCCAGCAGGGCCACTGCAGGGTTCATCTTT.

The chain employs TRBV7-8 and TRBJ2-1; 9 bases align to TRBD1. The germline gives CDR1 SGHVS, CDR2 FQNEAQ. J gave up 10 bases and V 8 bases, and 6 bases lay outside the gene matches. CDR3 length: 12 residues. The CDR3 coding sequence is TGTGCCAGCTCCGGGACAGGGTGGGAGCAGTTCTTC. Its translation is CASSGTGWEQFF.